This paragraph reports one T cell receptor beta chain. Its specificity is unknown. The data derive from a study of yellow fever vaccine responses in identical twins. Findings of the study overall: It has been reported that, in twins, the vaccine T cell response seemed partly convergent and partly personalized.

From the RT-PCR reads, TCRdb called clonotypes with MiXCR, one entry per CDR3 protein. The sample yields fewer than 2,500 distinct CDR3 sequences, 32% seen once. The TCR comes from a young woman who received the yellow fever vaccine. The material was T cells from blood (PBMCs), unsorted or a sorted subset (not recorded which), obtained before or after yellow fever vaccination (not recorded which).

The CDR3 loop is CASSPRDRVNEQFF. The CDR3 DNA is TGTGCCAGCAGCCCACGGGACAGGGTCAATGAGCAGTTCTTC. This rearrangement joins TRBV11-3 to TRBJ2-1; 9 bases map to TRBD1. The V gene end was trimmed by 5 bases and the J gene end by 6 bases; junction bases not matched to a gene: 5. The germline V gene has CDR1 SGHNT and CDR2 YENEEA. The CDR3 runs 14 residues.